A selection of T cell receptor beta chains follows, all from one sample in a study of T cell responses to AZD1222 COVID-19 vaccine. Profiled with immunoSEQ multiplex PCR; TCRdb holds only in-frame clones, not every one. The table has around 120,000 clones, about 92% seen once; the top ten hold about 5%. The sample consisted of peripheral blood, taken 28 days after the second AZD1222 dose. The receptors shown here come from an adult who received the AZD1222 COVID-19 vaccine. The CDR3 runs from the conserved cysteine through the conserved F or W. The order of the fields is J gene, V gene, CDR3 protein.

j_call: TRBJ1-4; v_call: TRBV19; cdr3_aa: CASSITQQGGNEKLFF
j_call: TRBJ2-1; v_call: TRBV11-2; cdr3_aa: CASRDWALDEQFF
j_call: TRBJ1-5; v_call: TRBV6-5; cdr3_aa: CASSQQGFDQPQHF
j_call: TRBJ2-7; v_call: TRBV19; cdr3_aa: CASSIGGQSYEQYF
j_call: TRBJ2-3; v_call: TRBV5-1; cdr3_aa: CASSLASSGDTQYF
j_call: TRBJ1-5; v_call: TRBV6-2/TRBV6-3; cdr3_aa: CASSRQGAVGNQPQHF
j_call: TRBJ1-1; v_call: TRBV6-6; cdr3_aa: CASSDRGGTEAFF
j_call: TRBJ2-3; v_call: TRBV7-2; cdr3_aa: CASSLAGGTDTQYF
j_call: TRBJ1-6; v_call: TRBV27; cdr3_aa: CASSFQGDYNSPLHF
j_call: TRBJ1-3; v_call: TRBV29-1; cdr3_aa: CSVAGPRNTIYF
j_call: TRBJ2-1; v_call: TRBV20-1; cdr3_aa: CSASRSASSYNEQFF
j_call: TRBJ1-1; v_call: TRBV5-1; cdr3_aa: CASSSLGQGIGDEAFF
j_call: TRBJ1-1; v_call: TRBV5-4; cdr3_aa: CASSLRSSETEAFF
j_call: TRBJ1-1; v_call: TRBV5-1; cdr3_aa: CASSQDRSTEAFF
j_call: TRBJ1-1; v_call: TRBV19; cdr3_aa: CASSSLRGTEAFF
j_call: TRBJ1-5; v_call: TRBV15; cdr3_aa: CATSRDRGRNQPQHF
j_call: TRBJ1-1; v_call: TRBV29-1; cdr3_aa: CSSLQPYMNTEAFF
j_call: TRBJ2-2; v_call: TRBV6-4; cdr3_aa: CASSVEAITGELFF
j_call: TRBJ2-7; v_call: TRBV29-1; cdr3_aa: CSVTGARHEQYF
j_call: TRBJ2-1; v_call: TRBV29-1; cdr3_aa: CSVETGTIYNEQFF
j_call: TRBJ2-7; v_call: TRBV27; cdr3_aa: CASSSRLARGEQYF
j_call: TRBJ2-2; v_call: TRBV9; cdr3_aa: CASSLGSGELFF
j_call: TRBJ2-5; v_call: TRBV20-1; cdr3_aa: CSASYSGLEETQYF
j_call: TRBJ2-2; v_call: TRBV28; cdr3_aa: CASSGGGPGELFF
j_call: TRBJ2-1; v_call: TRBV9; cdr3_aa: CASSVFDTSSYNEQFF
j_call: TRBJ1-2; v_call: TRBV12-3/TRBV12-4; cdr3_aa: CASSLSAMGYTF
j_call: TRBJ1-1; v_call: TRBV5-1; cdr3_aa: CASSLDTEAFF
j_call: TRBJ2-7; v_call: TRBV7-6; cdr3_aa: CASSSTTSGSSYEQYF
j_call: TRBJ1-6; v_call: TRBV6-4; cdr3_aa: CASRGRSLHF
j_call: TRBJ2-7; v_call: TRBV11-1; cdr3_aa: CASSPPSGTSSYEQYF
j_call: TRBJ2-1; v_call: TRBV27; cdr3_aa: CASSLRFIGGMNNEQFF
j_call: TRBJ1-1; v_call: TRBV18; cdr3_aa: CASSPPTTGGTEAFF
j_call: TRBJ1-4; v_call: TRBV9; cdr3_aa: CASSVSQVATNEKLFF
j_call: TRBJ2-1; v_call: TRBV11-1; cdr3_aa: CASSFEANLVNEQFF
j_call: TRBJ1-2; v_call: TRBV5-6; cdr3_aa: CASSFGQNYGYTF
j_call: TRBJ2-2; v_call: TRBV2; cdr3_aa: CASSQNWGTGELFF
j_call: TRBJ1-2; v_call: TRBV5-4; cdr3_aa: CASSDPQGGTLYGYTF
j_call: TRBJ2-7; v_call: TRBV11-2; cdr3_aa: CASSLGGAGNYEQYF
j_call: TRBJ1-1; v_call: TRBV6-5; cdr3_aa: CASSYEGLTEAFF
j_call: TRBJ2-3; v_call: TRBV5-8; cdr3_aa: CASSLGYRPSGDTQYF
j_call: TRBJ1-3; v_call: TRBV19; cdr3_aa: CASSISGTGRGTIYF
j_call: TRBJ2-1; v_call: TRBV7-2; cdr3_aa: CASSQSRTSKYEQFF
j_call: TRBJ1-1; v_call: TRBV7-8; cdr3_aa: CASSAGVLNTEAFF
j_call: TRBJ1-1; v_call: TRBV6-5; cdr3_aa: CASSYSGRANTEAFF
j_call: TRBJ1-4; v_call: TRBV5-6; cdr3_aa: CASSPQGRGEKLFF
j_call: TRBJ2-5; v_call: TRBV18; cdr3_aa: CASSPQGAHGETQYF
j_call: TRBJ2-7; v_call: TRBV2; cdr3_aa: CASSGRRGKYEQYF
j_call: TRBJ1-1; v_call: TRBV7-9; cdr3_aa: CASSPTSLRGGTEAFF
j_call: TRBJ2-7; v_call: TRBV5-6; cdr3_aa: CASSLKGLATSEQYF
j_call: TRBJ1-2; v_call: TRBV12-3/TRBV12-4; cdr3_aa: CASSSSVGYGYTF
j_call: TRBJ1-6; v_call: TRBV4-2; cdr3_aa: CASSQEFAAVNNSPLHF
j_call: TRBJ2-7; v_call: TRBV15; cdr3_aa: CATSPRATYEQYF
j_call: TRBJ1-1; v_call: TRBV5-4; cdr3_aa: CASSPTPNTEAFF
j_call: TRBJ2-5; v_call: TRBV6-5; cdr3_aa: CASSQSPLETQYF
j_call: TRBJ1-5; v_call: TRBV30; cdr3_aa: CAWSVQWGDQGHRSNQPQHF
j_call: TRBJ2-5; v_call: TRBV9; cdr3_aa: CASSPRLAHTGAQYF
j_call: TRBJ1-5; v_call: TRBV15; cdr3_aa: CATSRHRDSNQPQHF